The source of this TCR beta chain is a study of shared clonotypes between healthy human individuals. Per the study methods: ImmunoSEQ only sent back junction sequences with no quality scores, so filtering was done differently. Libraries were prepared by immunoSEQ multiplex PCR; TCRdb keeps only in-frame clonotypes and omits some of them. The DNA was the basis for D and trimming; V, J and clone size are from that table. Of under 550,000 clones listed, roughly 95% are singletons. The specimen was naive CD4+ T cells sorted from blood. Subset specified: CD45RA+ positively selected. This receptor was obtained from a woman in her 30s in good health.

CDR3 sequence (DNA): TGTGCCAGCACCCGAGAGGGGCTTAGAAATGAGCAGTTCTTC. Translation gives CASTREGLRNEQFF. The chain couples TRBV27 to TRBJ2-1, with D possibly being TRBD1 or TRBD2 (5 bases each). The germline CDR1 and CDR2 sequences are MNHEY and SMNVEV (reference sequence). This CDR3 is 14 amino acids long. The V and J ends lost 7 bases and 7 bases respectively, with 17 bases between them.